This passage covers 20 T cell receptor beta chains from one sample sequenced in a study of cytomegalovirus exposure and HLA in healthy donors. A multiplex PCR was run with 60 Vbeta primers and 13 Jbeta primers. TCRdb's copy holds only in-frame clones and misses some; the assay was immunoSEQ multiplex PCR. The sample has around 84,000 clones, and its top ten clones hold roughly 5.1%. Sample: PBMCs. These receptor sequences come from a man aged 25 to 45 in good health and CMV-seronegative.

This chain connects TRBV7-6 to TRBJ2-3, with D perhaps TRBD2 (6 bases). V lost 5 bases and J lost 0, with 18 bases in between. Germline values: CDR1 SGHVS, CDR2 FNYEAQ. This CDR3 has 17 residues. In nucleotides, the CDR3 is TGTGCCAGCAGCCCTACCCCCTGGGAGGATAGCACAGATACGCAGTATTTT. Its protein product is CASSPTPWEDSTDTQYF.

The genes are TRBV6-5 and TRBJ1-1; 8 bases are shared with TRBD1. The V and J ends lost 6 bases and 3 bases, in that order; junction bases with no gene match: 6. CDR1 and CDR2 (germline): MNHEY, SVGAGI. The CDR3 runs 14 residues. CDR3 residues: CASRSSTGDTEAFF. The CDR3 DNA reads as TGTGCCAGCAGGTCCTCGACAGGGGACACTGAAGCTTTCTTT.

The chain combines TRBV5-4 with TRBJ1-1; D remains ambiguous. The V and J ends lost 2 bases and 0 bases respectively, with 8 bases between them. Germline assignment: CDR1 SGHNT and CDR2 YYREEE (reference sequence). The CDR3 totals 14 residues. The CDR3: CASSFDMVNTEAFF. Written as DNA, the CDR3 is TGTGCCAGCAGCTTTGACATGGTGAACACTGAAGCTTTCTTT.

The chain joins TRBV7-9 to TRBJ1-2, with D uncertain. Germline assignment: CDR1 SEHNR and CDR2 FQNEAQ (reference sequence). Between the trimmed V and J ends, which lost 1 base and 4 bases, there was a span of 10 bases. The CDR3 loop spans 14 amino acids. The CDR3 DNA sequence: TGTGCCAGCAGCTTAGGGCAGGATGGCTATGGCTACACCTTC. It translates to CASSLGQDGYGYTF.

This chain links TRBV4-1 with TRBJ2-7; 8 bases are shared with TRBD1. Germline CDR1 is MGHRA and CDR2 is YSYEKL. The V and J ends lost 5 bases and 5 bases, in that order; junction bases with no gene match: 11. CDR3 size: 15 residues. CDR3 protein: CASSRSRQGAHEQYF. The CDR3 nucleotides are TGCGCCAGCAGCAGGTCTCGGCAGGGGGCACACGAGCAGTACTTC.

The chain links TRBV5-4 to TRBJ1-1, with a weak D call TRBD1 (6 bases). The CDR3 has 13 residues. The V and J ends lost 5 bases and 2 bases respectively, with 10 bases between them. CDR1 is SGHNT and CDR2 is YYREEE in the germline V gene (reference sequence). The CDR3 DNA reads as TGTGCCAGCAGTTCGACAGGAAACACTGAAGCTTTCTTT. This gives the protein CASSSTGNTEAFF.

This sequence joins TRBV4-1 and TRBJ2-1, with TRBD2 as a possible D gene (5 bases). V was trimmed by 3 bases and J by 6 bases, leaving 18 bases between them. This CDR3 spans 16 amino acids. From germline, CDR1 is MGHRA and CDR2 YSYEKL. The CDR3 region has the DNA TGCGCCAGCAGCCAGCCACTAGAGTCGGTCGGCAATGAGCAGTTCTTC. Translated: CASSQPLESVGNEQFF.

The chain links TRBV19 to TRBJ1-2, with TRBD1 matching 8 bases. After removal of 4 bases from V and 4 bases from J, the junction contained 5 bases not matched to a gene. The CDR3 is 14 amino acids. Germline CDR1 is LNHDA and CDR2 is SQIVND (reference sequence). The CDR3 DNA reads TGTGCCAGTAGTAGACAGGGGTCCATCTATGGCTACACCTTC. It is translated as CASSRQGSIYGYTF.

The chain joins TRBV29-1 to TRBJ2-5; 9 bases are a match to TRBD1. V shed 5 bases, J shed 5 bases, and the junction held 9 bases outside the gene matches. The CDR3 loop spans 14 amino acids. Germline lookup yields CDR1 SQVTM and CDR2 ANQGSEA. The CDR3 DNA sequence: TGCAGCGTTCCGGACAGGGGAGGCCGGGAGACCCAGTACTTC. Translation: CSVPDRGGRETQYF.

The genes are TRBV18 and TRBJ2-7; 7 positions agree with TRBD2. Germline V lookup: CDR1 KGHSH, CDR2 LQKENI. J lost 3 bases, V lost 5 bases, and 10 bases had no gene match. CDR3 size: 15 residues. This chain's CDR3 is CASSFDSGSLYEQYF. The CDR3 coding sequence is TGTGCCAGCTCATTCGATAGCGGGTCCCTCTACGAGCAGTACTTC.

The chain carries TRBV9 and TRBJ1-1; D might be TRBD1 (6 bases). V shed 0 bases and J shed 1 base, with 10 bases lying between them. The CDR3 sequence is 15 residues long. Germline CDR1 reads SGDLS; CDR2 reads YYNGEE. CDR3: CASSVATGRNTEAFF. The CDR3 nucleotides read TGTGCCAGCAGCGTAGCAACAGGGAGGAACACTGAAGCTTTCTTT.

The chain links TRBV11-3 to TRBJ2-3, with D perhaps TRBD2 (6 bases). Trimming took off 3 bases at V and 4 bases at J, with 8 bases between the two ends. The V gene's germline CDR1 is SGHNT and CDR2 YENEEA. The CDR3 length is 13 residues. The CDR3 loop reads CASSFPGADTQYF. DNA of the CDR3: TGTGCCAGCAGCTTTCCGGGGGCAGATACGCAGTATTTT.

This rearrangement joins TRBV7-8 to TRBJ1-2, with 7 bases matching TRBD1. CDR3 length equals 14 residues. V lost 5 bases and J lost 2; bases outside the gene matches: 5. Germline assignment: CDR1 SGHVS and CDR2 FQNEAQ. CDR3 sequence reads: CASSPGTANYGYTF. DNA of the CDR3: TGTGCCAGCAGCCCCGGGACAGCAAACTATGGCTACACCTTC.

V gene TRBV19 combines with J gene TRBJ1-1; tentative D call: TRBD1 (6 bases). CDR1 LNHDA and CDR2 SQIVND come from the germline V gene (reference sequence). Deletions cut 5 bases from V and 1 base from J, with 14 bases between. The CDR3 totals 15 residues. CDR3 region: CASSAPWTANTEAFF. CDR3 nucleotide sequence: TGTGCCAGTAGTGCTCCGTGGACAGCGAACACTGAAGCTTTCTTT.

For the CDR3, the DNA is TGTGCCAGCAGAATGCCCCCCACTGGGACTTTTAATGGCTACACCTTC. It translates to CASRMPPTGTFNGYTF. The V and J genes are TRBV7-9 and TRBJ1-2; a possible D gene is TRBD1 (5 bases). Germline loops: CDR1 SEHNR, CDR2 FQNEAQ (reference sequence). V lost 6 bases and J lost 6, with 23 bases in between. The length of the CDR3 is 16 residues.

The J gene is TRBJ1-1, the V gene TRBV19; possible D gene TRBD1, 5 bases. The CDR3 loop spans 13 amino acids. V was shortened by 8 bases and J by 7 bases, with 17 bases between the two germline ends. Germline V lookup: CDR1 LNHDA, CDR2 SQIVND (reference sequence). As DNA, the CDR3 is TGTGCCAGTCACTGGACAACAGGATATGAAGCTTTCTTT. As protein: CASHWTTGYEAFF. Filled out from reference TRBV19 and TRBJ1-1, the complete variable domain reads DGGITQSPKYLFRKEGQNVTLSCEQNLNHDAMYWYRQDPGQGLRLIYYSQIVNDFQKGDIAEGYSVSREKKESFPLTVTSAQKNPTAFYLCASHWTTGYEAFFGQGTRLTVV.

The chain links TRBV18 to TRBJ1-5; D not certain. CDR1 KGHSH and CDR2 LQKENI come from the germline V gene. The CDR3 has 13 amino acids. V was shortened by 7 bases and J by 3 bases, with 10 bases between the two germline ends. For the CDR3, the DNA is TGTGCCAGCTGCGAAGCCCCCAATCAGCCCCAGCATTTT. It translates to CASCEAPNQPQHF. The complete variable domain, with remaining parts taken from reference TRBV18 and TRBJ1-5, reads NAGVMQNPRHLVRRRGQEARLRCSPMKGHSHVYWYRQLPEEGLKFMVYLQKENIIDESGMPKERFSAEFPKEGPSILRIQQVVRGDSAAYFCASCEAPNQPQHFGDGTRLSIL.

Here the CDR3 reads CASSPGGGGQPLHF. As DNA, the CDR3 is TGCGCCAGCAGCCCAGGGGGCGGAGGTCAACCCCTCCACTTT. The chain combines TRBV5-1 with TRBJ1-6; 8 bases map to TRBD1. V lost 4 bases, J lost 12 bases, and 9 bases stayed unmatched. The CDR3 contains 14 residues. The germline CDR1 and CDR2 sequences are SGHRS and YFSETQ.

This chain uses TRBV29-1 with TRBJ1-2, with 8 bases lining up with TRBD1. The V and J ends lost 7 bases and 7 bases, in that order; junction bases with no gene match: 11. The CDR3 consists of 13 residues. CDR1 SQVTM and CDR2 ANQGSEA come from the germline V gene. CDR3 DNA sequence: TGCAGCGCCCAGCCAGGGGGCGTGGGTGGCTACACCTTC. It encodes CSAQPGGVGGYTF.

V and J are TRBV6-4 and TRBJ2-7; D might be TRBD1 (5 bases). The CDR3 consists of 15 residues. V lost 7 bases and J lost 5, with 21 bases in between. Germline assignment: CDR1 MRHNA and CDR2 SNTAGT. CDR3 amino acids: CASTPGHAGIHEQYF. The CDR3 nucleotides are TGTGCCAGCACCCCAGGCCATGCAGGGATCCACGAGCAGTACTTC.